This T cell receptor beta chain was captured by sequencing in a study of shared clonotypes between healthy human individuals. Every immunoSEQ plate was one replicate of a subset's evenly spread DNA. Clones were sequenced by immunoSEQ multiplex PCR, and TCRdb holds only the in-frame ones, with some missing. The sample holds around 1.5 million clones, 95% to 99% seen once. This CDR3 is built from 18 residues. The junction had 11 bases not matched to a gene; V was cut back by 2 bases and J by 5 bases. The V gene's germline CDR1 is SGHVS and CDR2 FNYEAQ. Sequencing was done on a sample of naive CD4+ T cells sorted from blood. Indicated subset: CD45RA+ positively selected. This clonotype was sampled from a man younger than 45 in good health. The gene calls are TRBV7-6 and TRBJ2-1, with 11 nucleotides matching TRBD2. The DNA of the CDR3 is TGTGCCAGCAGCTTATACCAAACTAGCGGGAGTTGGGACAATGAGCAGTTCTTC. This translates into CASSLYQTSGSWDNEQFF.